This T cell receptor beta chain originates from a study of blood T cell repertoires in COVID-19. Study background: Samples taken during acute and convalescent COVID-19 were collected in the United States, Italy and Spain. Sample material is recorded as cDNA or gDNA derived from T cells, B-cell-depleted T cells, or PBMCs.

The V end was cut by 6 bases, the J end by 1 base, with 6 bases between. Germline values: CDR1 SNHLY, CDR2 FYNNEI. This CDR3 contains 12 residues. Patients at the Seattle site were enrolled during active infection and followed longitudinally. A few counts support this clone. Per the study methods: Reference gene primer amplification gave nucleated cell count estimates. TCRdb's table, derived via immunoSEQ multiplex PCR, lists solely in-frame clones and lacks some. The DNA gave D and trimming, while V, J and clone size come from that table. The sample shows over 250,000 clones, approximately 92% of them seen only once.

The chain uses TRBV2 and TRBJ1-1; perhaps TRBD1 as D (5 bases). This clonotype was sampled from a young adult with COVID-19, enrolled during active disease. The sequencing sample was made of peripheral blood. This CDR3 reads CASRDTNTEAFF. The CDR3 bases are TGTGCCAGCAGGGACACGAACACTGAAGCTTTCTTT.